The clone carrying this T cell receptor (beta chain) was seen many times. Trimming took 6 bases from V and 7 from J; bases not matched to a gene: 13. There are 15 residues in the CDR3. The record originates from a study of blood T cells in healthy people across ages. A second roughly 6 to 11 cycle PCR used barcoded and J-beta primers. Sequencing of every sample gave 2.5 million or more CDR3-containing paired-end reads. TCRdb used MiXCR to reprocess the 5' RACE reads, holding one entry per CDR3 protein. The table lists 1.6 million or so distinct CDR3 sequences, about 35% of them singletons. Sequenced: blood. The rearrangement joins TRBV12-3 or TRBV12-4 to TRBJ2-7; TRBD1 matches at 9 bases. The sequence derives from a woman younger than 45 in good health. The CDR3 nucleotides read TGTGCCAGCAGCCGCGGGACAGGGAGTTTGGGAGAGCAGTACTTC. As protein: CASSRGTGSLGEQYF.